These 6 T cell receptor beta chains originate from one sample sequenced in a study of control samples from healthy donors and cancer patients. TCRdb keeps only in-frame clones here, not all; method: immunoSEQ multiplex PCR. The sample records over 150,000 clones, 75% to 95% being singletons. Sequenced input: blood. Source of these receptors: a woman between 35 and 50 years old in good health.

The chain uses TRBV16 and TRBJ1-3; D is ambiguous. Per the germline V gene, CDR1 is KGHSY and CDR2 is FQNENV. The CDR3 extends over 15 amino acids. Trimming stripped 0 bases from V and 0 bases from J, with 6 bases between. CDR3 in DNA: TGTGCCAGCAGCCAATCGAGGAGCTCTGGAAACACCATATATTTT. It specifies CASSQSRSSGNTIYF.

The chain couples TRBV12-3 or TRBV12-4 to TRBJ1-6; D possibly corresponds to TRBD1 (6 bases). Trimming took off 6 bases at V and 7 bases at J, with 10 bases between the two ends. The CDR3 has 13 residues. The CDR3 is CASRETGNSPLHF. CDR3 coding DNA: TGTGCCAGCAGGGAGACAGGAAATTCACCCCTCCACTTT.

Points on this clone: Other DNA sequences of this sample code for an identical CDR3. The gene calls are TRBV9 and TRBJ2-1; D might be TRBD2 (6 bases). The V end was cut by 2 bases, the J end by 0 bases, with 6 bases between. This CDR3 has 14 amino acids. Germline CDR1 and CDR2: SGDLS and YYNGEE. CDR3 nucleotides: TGTGCCAGCAGCGTGGGGGGCTCCTACAATGAGCAGTTCTTC. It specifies CASSVGGSYNEQFF. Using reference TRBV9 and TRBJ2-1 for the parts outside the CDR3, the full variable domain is DSGVTQTPKHLITATGQRVTLRCSPRSGDLSVYWYQQSLDQGLQFLIQYYNGEERAKGNILERFSAQQFPDLHSELNLSSLELGDSALYFCASSVGGSYNEQFFGPGTRLTVL.

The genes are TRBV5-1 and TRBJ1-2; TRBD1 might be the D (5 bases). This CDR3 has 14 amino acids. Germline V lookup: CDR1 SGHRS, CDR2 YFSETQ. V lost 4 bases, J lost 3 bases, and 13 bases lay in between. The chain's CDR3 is CASSPLGQDYGYTF. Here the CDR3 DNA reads TGCGCCAGCAGCCCGCTGGGGCAGGACTATGGCTACACCTTC.

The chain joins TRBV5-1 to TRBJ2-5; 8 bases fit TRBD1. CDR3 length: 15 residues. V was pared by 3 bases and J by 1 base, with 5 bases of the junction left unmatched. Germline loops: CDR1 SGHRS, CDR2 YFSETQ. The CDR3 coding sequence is TGCGCCAGCAGCTCAAATACAGGGGGCCAAGAGACCCAGTACTTC. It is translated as CASSSNTGGQETQYF.

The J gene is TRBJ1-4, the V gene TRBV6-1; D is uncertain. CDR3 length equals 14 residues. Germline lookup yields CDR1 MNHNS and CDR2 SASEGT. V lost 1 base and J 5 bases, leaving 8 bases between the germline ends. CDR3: CASSEGRPNEKLFF. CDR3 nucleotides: TGTGCCAGCAGTGAAGGCAGGCCGAATGAAAAACTGTTTTTT.